Presented here are 3 T cell receptor beta chains from one specimen sequenced in a study of blood T cells in healthy people across ages. The authors ran a second PCR of about 7 to 12 cycles using a sample-barcoded 5' primer and a J-beta primer mix. TCRdb re-derived calls from the 5' RACE reads in MiXCR, one entry per CDR3 protein. The sample lists some 1.4 million distinct CDR3 sequences; 35% to 45% were seen once. Sequencing used blood. These receptor sequences come from a young woman in good health.

This clonotype was picked up a small number of times. The DNA for the CDR3 is TGTGCCAGCAGTAACCACCCCGAAGAAGAGACCCAGTACTTC. As protein: CASSNHPEEETQYF. The chain combines TRBV12-3 or TRBV12-4 with TRBJ2-5; D call uncertain. The CDR3 is 14 amino acids. V was clipped by 5 bases and J by 3 bases, with 13 bases between them.

The chain recombines TRBV20-1 with TRBJ1-2, with 8 bases aligning to TRBD1. Germline CDR1 DFQATT, CDR2 SNEGSKA (reference sequence). CDR3 length equals 14 residues. The junction had 14 bases not matched to a gene; V was cut back by 6 bases and J by 8 bases. CDR3 protein: CSAPPEGTGGGYTF. In nucleotides, the CDR3 is TGCAGTGCCCCCCCAGAGGGGACAGGCGGCGGCTACACCTTC.

This clonotype appeared a few times. This chain uses TRBV4-1 with TRBJ1-1; a possible D gene is TRBD1 (5 bases). The germline V gene encodes CDR1 MGHRA and CDR2 YSYEKL. Trimming removed 1 base from V and 3 bases from J, with 15 bases in between. This CDR3 contains 16 residues. This CDR3 is CASSQVRKGLDTEAFF. The CDR3 coding sequence is TGCGCCAGCAGCCAAGTGAGGAAGGGGCTTGACACTGAAGCTTTCTTT.